Included here is one T cell receptor beta chain sequence, with context. This specimen comes from a study of early T cells in non-severe SARS-CoV-2 infection. TCRdb re-called the 5' RACE reads through MiXCR, storing one row per CDR3 protein. The sample contains about 80,000 distinct CDR3 sequences, more than 10% of which appear only once. The CDR3 is made up of 14 amino acids. Germline CDR1 LGHDT, CDR2 YNNKEL (reference sequence). The ends were cut back, 4 bases at V and 10 bases at J, with 20 bases in the middle. This receptor was identified in an adult who was a healthcare worker with PCR-confirmed SARS-CoV-2 infection or an uninfected control (not recorded which). The donor label of this sample is uncertain. The starting material was whole blood, obtained at baseline. V gene TRBV3-1 combines with J gene TRBJ2-7; possible D gene TRBD2, 5 bases. The chain's CDR3 is CASSPSETPGNQYF. The CDR3 bases are TGTGCCAGCAGCCCAAGTGAGACACCCGGGAATCAGTACTTC.